The rows below give T cell receptor beta chains drawn from one sample of a study of cytomegalovirus exposure and HLA in healthy donors. The protocol was immunoSEQ multiplex PCR, while the TCRdb copy is restricted to in-frame clones and leaves out a portion. The table includes some 130,000 clones, 75% detected once. The source material was PBMCs. The receptors were sampled from a young man in good health and CMV-seronegative. Both conserved end residues are part of each CDR3. D genes are given only for firm matches. Rows may omit the clone size; those that give it use once, few, many or a size class.

. | . | TRBJ2-2 | TRBV5-1 | TGCGCCAGCGCCAGTTCAGGGGCGGCCGGGGAGCTGTTTTTT | CASASSGAAGELFF
TRBD2 | . | TRBJ2-7 | TRBV27 | TGTGCCAGCAGTTTACTAGCGGGAGGGCCTTACGAGCAGTACTTC | CASSLLAGGPYEQYF
. | . | TRBJ1-5 | TRBV2 | TGTGCCAGCAAGCCCGGGAACAGAGATCAGCCCCAGCATTTT | CASKPGNRDQPQHF
. | few | TRBJ1-1 | TRBV5-6 | TGTGCCAGCAGCTTCAGGTATTCTGAAGCTTTCTTT | CASSFRYSEAFF
. | . | TRBJ2-2 | TRBV5-4 | TGTGCCAGCAGCAAACGGGAAGCCGGGGAGCTGTTTTTT | CASSKREAGELFF
. | . | TRBJ2-4 | TRBV4-1 | TGCGCCAGCAGCCCCCGGGGGGCGGAGGCCAAAAACATTCAGTACTTC | CASSPRGAEAKNIQYF
. | . | TRBJ2-3 | TRBV4-1 | TGCGCCAGCAGCCAAGCGGGACTCAGCACAGATACGCAGTATTTT | CASSQAGLSTDTQYF
. | . | TRBJ2-4 | TRBV28 | TGTGCCAGCAGTTCCCGGACAGAAAACATTCAGTACTTC | CASSSRTENIQYF
TRBD1 | . | TRBJ1-2 | TRBV10-3 | TGTGCCATCAGTCCACTAGGACAGGGTCTCTATGGCTACACCTTC | CAISPLGQGLYGYTF
TRBD1 | . | TRBJ1-2 | TRBV5-1 | TGCGCCAGCAGCCCGGAAGGGGGCGAATTTAACTATGGCTACACCTTC | CASSPEGGEFNYGYTF
. | . | TRBJ1-2 | TRBV27 | TGTGCCAGCAGTGACAGGACTAACTATGGCTACACCTTC | CASSDRTNYGYTF
. | . | TRBJ2-2 | TRBV15 | TGTGCCACCAGCAGTCGAGGGCGAAACACCGGGGAGCTGTTTTTT | CATSSRGRNTGELFF
TRBD2 | once | TRBJ2-4 | TRBV9 | TGTGCCAGCAGCTTGGGACTAGCGGGGGTAACGGCCAAAAACATTCAGTACTTC | CASSLGLAGVTAKNIQYF
TRBD1 | . | TRBJ1-1 | TRBV4-2 | TGTGCCAGCAACCGCGGACAGGGGGTAGACACTGAAGCTTTCTTT | CASNRGQGVDTEAFF
TRBD1 | many | TRBJ1-5 | TRBV7-9 | TGTGCCAGCAGCTCTGGATGGGACAGGGGGTTAGATCAGCCCCAGCATTTT | CASSSGWDRGLDQPQHF
TRBD2 | . | TRBJ2-7 | TRBV6-6 | TGTGCCAGCAGTCCGACTAGCGGGAACTCCTACGAGCAGTACTTC | CASSPTSGNSYEQYF
. | . | TRBJ1-6 | TRBV5-4 | TGTGCCAGCAGCCAGGAGGGCTCCTATAATTCACCCCTCCACTTT | CASSQEGSYNSPLHF
TRBD1 | once | TRBJ1-2 | TRBV6-1 | TGTGCCAGCAGTGAAGGACAGGGGGATGGCTACACCTTC | CASSEGQGDGYTF
TRBD1 | . | TRBJ1-4 | TRBV28 | TGTGCCAGCAGCCGACCCTGGGACAGAACTAATGAAAAACTGTTTTTT | CASSRPWDRTNEKLFF
TRBD1 | . | TRBJ2-7 | TRBV28 | TGTGCCAGCAGTTTGGGGGGACAGGGGACTCTGAGCTCCTACGAGCAGTACTTC | CASSLGGQGTLSSYEQYF
. | . | TRBJ2-3 | TRBV27 | TGTGCCAGCAGTTTAGAGGTTGGAGGGGATACGCAGTATTTT | CASSLEVGGDTQYF
. | few | TRBJ1-2 | TRBV28 | TGTGCCAGCAGTTTCCGAGGAGCGAACTATGGCTACACCTTC | CASSFRGANYGYTF
. | . | TRBJ2-4 | TRBV28 | TGTGCCAGCAGTCCCGGAACCAAAAACAGTCAGTACTTC | CASSPGTKNSQYF
TRBD2 | once | TRBJ2-7 | TRBV9 | TGTGCCAGCAGCGTCCGGGACTACACCAGCTACGAGCAGTACTTC | CASSVRDYTSYEQYF
TRBD2 | once | TRBJ2-5 | TRBV4-1 | TGCGCCAGCAGCCAATTCCTAGCGGGAGTCGAAGAGACCCAGTACTTC | CASSQFLAGVEETQYF
TRBD1 | . | TRBJ2-7 | TRBV5-6 | TGTGCCAGCAGCTGGGACAGATCCTACGAGCAGTACTTC | CASSWDRSYEQYF
. | . | TRBJ2-1 | TRBV5-1 | TGCGCCAGCAGCCCAACGGGAAATGAGCAGTTCTTC | CASSPTGNEQFF
TRBD1 | . | TRBJ1-2 | TRBV6-5 | TGTGCCAGCACCCACCGGGGACAGGGGGCGGGTGGCTACACCTTC | CASTHRGQGAGGYTF
TRBD1 | few | TRBJ1-1 | TRBV5-1 | TGCGCCAGCAGCTTGGGACAGGGCGGGGTTGAAGCTTTCTTT | CASSLGQGGVEAFF
TRBD1 | . | TRBJ2-3 | TRBV7-2 | TGTGCCAGCAGCAGGTTGGGACAGGGGGCGCACGATACGCAGTATTTT | CASSRLGQGAHDTQYF
. | . | TRBJ2-3 | TRBV7-8 | TGTGCCAGCAGCTTAGGCCCGGGTACAGATACGCAGTATTTT | CASSLGPGTDTQYF
. | . | TRBJ2-2 | TRBV19 | TGTGCCAGTAGTATGTTAACCGGGGAGCTGTTTTTT | CASSMLTGELFF
TRBD2 | once | TRBJ2-3 | TRBV2 | TGTGCCATCCTCCCCACCGGGACTAGCGGGAGATGGGGTACGCAGTATTTT | CAILPTGTSGRWGTQYF
. | . | TRBJ1-1 | TRBV7-9 | TGTTCCAGCAGCTCTCTAATCGTACAGGGAGGGAGCACTGAAGCTTTCTTT | CSSSSLIVQGGSTEAFF
. | . | TRBJ2-7 | TRBV6-1 | TGTGCCAGCTCCTTCAAGAGAGATGGCTACGAGCAGTACTTC | CASSFKRDGYEQYF
TRBD1 | . | TRBJ1-4 | TRBV7-9 | TGTGCCAGCAGCTCGAACAGGGGGCGGGATAATGAAAAACTGTTTTTT | CASSSNRGRDNEKLFF
TRBD1 | few | TRBJ1-1 | TRBV6-1 | TGTGCCAGCAGGAAACAGGGGGCGCACACTGAAGCTTTCTTT | CASRKQGAHTEAFF
. | . | TRBJ1-1 | TRBV10-3 | TGTGCCATCAGTCCCAGGGACACTGAAGCTTTCTTT | CAISPRDTEAFF
. | . | TRBJ2-2 | TRBV9 | TGTGCCAGCAGCGAGGCAGGGCTAGTCGGCGGGGAGCTGTTTTTT | CASSEAGLVGGELFF
. | . | TRBJ1-1 | TRBV11-3 | TGTGCCAGCAGCCTAACTGGGGGCCAGAACACTGAAGCTTTCTTT | CASSLTGGQNTEAFF
. | . | TRBJ1-1 | TRBV5-1 | TGCGCCAGCAGTGAGAGACAGCTGAACACTGAAGCTTTCTTT | CASSERQLNTEAFF
. | . | TRBJ1-1 | TRBV5-1 | TGCGCCAGCAGCTTGGGGGGGGGAAACACTGAAGCTTTCTTT | CASSLGGGNTEAFF
. | . | TRBJ1-2 | TRBV10-3 | TGTGCCATCAGTGAGGGACAGCCTCCAAACTATGGCTACACCTTC | CAISEGQPPNYGYTF
. | once | TRBJ1-1 | TRBV29-1 | TGCAGCGTTATGGGCCTGGGGGCCGCTGAAGCTTTCTTT | CSVMGLGAAEAFF
TRBD2 | few | TRBJ2-7 | TRBV5-1 | TGCGCCAGCAGCTCGGGACTAGCGGTGAGCTCCTACGAGCAGTACTTC | CASSSGLAVSSYEQYF
. | . | TRBJ1-1 | TRBV11-2 | TGTGCCAGCAGCCCCGGACAGAACACTGAAGCTTTCTTT | CASSPGQNTEAFF
. | . | TRBJ1-2 | TRBV7-2 | TGTGCCAGCAGCGCCGCCCTTAGAGGGGGCTACACCTTC | CASSAALRGGYTF
TRBD2 | large | TRBJ2-3 | TRBV6-6 | TGTGCCAGCAGCCCCCTAGCGGGAGAAAGAGATACGCAGTATTTT | CASSPLAGERDTQYF
. | . | TRBJ2-4 | TRBV5-1 | TGCGCCAGCAGCTTAAACACGGCTCTTAAAAACAGTCAGTACTTC | CASSLNTALKNSQYF
TRBD1 | . | TRBJ1-4 | TRBV19 | TGTGCCAGTAGTCGGGACAGAGATGAAAAACTGTTTTTT | CASSRDRDEKLFF
. | . | TRBJ1-3 | TRBV7-7 | TGTGCCAGCAGCTTGACTGATGGAAACACCATATATTTT | CASSLTDGNTIYF
TRBD2 | . | TRBJ2-5 | TRBV2 | TGTGCCAGCAGCAGTATAGGGCTAGCGGAAGAGACCCAGTACTTC | CASSSIGLAEETQYF
. | . | TRBJ2-5 | TRBV2 | TGTGCCAGCAGACGGGACACTAAAGAGACCCAGTACTTC | CASRRDTKETQYF
TRBD2 | . | TRBJ2-3 | TRBV6-1 | TGTGCCAGCAGGGGGCTGAGCGGGGGCACAGATACGCAGTATTTT | CASRGLSGGTDTQYF
. | few | TRBJ2-1 | TRBV18 | TGTGCCAGCTCCCCAATAGGGGCAGACAATGAGCAGTTCTTC | CASSPIGADNEQFF